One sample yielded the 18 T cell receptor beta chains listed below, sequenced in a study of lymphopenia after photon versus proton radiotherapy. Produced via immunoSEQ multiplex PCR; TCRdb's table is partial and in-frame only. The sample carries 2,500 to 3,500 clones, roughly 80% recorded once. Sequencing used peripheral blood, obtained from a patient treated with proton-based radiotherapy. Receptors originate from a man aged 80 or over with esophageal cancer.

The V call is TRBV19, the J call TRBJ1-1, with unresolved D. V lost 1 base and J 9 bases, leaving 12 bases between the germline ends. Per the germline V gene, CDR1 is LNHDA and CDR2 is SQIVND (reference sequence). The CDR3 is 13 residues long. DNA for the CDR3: TGTGCCAGTAGTATAGTTGGGTCCAAGAAAGCTTTCTTT. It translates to CASSIVGSKKAFF. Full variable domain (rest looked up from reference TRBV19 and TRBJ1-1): DGGITQSPKYLFRKEGQNVTLSCEQNLNHDAMYWYRQDPGQGLRLIYYSQIVNDFQKGDIAEGYSVSREKKESFPLTVTSAQKNPTAFYLCASSIVGSKKAFFGQGTRLTVV.

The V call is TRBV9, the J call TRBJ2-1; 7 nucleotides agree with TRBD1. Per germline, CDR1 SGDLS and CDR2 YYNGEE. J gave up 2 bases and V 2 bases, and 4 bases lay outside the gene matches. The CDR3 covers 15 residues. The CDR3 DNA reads TGTGCCAGCAGCGTCTACAGGGGTCCCTACAATGAGCAGTTCTTC. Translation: CASSVYRGPYNEQFF.

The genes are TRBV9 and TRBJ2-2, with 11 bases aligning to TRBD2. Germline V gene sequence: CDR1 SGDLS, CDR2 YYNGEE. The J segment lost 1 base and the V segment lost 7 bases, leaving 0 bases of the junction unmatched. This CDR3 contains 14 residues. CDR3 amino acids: CASGLAGNTGELFF. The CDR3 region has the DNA TGTGCCAGCGGACTAGCGGGGAACACCGGGGAGCTGTTTTTT.

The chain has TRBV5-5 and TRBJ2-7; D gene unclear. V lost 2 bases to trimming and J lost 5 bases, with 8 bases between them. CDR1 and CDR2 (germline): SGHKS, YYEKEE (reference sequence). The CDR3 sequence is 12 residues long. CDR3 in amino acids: CASSFLVDEQYF. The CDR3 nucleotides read TGTGCCAGCAGCTTTTTAGTCGACGAGCAGTACTTC.

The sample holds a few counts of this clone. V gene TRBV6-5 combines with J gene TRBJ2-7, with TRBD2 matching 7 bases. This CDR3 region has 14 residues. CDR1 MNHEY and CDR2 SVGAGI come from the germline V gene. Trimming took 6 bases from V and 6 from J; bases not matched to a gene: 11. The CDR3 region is CASSRTSTSAEQYF. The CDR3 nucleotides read TGTGCCAGCAGCCGGACGTCTACTAGCGCCGAGCAGTACTTC.

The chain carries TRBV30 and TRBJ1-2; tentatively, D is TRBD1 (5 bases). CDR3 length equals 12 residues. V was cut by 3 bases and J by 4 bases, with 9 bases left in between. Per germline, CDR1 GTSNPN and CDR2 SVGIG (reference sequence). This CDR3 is CAWRGLLYGYTF. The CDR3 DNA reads TGTGCCTGGAGGGGACTGCTCTATGGCTACACCTTC.

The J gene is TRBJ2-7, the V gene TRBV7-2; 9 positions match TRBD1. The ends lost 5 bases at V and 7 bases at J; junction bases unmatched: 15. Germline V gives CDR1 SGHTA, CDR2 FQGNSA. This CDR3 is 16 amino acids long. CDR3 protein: CASSQVLGTGSGEQYF. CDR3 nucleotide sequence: TGTGCCAGCAGCCAAGTGCTAGGGACAGGGTCGGGTGAGCAGTACTTC.

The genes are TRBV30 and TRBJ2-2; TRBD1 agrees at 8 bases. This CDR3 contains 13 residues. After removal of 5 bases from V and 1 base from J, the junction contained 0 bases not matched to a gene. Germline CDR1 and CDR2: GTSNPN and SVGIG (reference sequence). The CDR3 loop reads CAWGTGNTGELFF. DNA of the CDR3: TGTGCCTGGGGGACAGGGAACACCGGGGAGCTGTTTTTT.

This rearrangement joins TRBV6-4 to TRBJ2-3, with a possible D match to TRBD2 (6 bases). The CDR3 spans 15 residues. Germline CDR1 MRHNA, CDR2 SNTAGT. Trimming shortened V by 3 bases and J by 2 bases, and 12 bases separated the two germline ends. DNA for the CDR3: TGTGCCAGCAGTGATCAGGGAGGCCACACAGATACGCAGTATTTT. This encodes CASSDQGGHTDTQYF.

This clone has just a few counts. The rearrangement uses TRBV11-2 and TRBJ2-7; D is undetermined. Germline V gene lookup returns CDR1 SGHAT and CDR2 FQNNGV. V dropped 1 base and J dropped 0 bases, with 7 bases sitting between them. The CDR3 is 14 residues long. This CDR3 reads CASSLAVRSYEQYF. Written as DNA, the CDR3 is TGTGCCAGCAGCTTAGCAGTACGCTCCTACGAGCAGTACTTC. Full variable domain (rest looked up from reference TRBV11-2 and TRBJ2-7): EAGVAQSPRYKIIEKRQSVAFWCNPISGHATLYWYQQILGQGPKLLIQFQNNGVVDDSQLPKDRFSAERLKGVDSTLKIQPAKLEDSAVYLCASSLAVRSYEQYFGPGTRLTVT.

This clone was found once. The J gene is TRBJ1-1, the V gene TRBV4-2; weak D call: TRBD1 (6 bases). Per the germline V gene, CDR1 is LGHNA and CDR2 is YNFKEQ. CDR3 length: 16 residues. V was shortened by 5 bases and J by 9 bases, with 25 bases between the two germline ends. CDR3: CASSLGGAGPSRKAFF. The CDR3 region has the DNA TGTGCCAGCAGCTTGGGGGGGGCGGGGCCCTCCCGGAAAGCTTTCTTT.

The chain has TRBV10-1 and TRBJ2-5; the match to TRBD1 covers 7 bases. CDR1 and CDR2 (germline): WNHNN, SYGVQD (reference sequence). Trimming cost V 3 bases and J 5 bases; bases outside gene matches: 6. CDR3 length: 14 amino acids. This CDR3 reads CASSERGRGETQYF. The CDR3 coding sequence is TGCGCCAGCAGTGAAAGGGGGCGCGGGGAGACCCAGTACTTC.

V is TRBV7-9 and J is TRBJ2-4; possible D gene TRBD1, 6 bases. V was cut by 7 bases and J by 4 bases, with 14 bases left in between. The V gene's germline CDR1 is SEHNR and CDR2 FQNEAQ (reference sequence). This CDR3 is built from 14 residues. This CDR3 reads CASTSRQVKNIQYF. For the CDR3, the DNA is TGTGCCAGCACGTCAAGACAGGTAAAAAACATTCAGTACTTC.

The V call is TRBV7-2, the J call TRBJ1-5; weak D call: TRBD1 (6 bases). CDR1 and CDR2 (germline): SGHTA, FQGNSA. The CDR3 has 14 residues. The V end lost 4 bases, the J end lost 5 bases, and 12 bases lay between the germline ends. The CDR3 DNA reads TGTGCCAGCAGCTGGACAGAAAGGGATCAGCCCCAGCATTTT. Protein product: CASSWTERDQPQHF.

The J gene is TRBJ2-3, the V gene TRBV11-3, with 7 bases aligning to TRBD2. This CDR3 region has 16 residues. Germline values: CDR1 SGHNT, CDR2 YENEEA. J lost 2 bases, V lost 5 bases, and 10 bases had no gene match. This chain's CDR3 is CASSLGGSGVTDTQYF. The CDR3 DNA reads TGTGCCAGCAGCCTGGGGGGGAGCGGGGTCACAGATACGCAGTATTTT.

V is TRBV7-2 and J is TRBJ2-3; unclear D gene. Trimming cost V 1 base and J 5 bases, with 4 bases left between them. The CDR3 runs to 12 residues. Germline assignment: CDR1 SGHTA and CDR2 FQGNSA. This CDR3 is CASSLVRDTQYF. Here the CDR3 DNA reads TGTGCCAGCAGCTTAGTGAGAGATACGCAGTATTTT.

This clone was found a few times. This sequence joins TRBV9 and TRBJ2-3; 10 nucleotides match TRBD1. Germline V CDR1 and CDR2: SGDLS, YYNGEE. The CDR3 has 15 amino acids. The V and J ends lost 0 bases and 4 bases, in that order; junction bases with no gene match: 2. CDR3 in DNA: TGTGCCAGCAGCGTAGATGGGACAGGGGCAGATACGCAGTATTTT. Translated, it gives CASSVDGTGADTQYF.

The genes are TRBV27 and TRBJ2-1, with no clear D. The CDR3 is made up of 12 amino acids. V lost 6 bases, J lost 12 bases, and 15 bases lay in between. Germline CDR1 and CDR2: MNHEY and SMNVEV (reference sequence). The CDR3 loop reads CASSPRVSWQFF. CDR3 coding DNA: TGTGCCAGCAGCCCAAGGGTCAGCTGGCAGTTCTTC.